The clone carrying this T cell receptor beta chain was observed once. The sample originates from a study of blood T cell repertoires in COVID-19. Overall study context: Sample material is recorded as cDNA or gDNA derived from T cells, B-cell-depleted T cells, or PBMCs.

The length of the CDR3 is 14 residues. V lost 4 bases to trimming and J lost 5 bases, with 12 bases between them. Germline lookup yields CDR1 SGHDT and CDR2 YYEEEE. Here immunoSEQ multiplex PCR was the method, and the copy in TCRdb shows in-frame clones only, minus some. The sample records fewer than 500,000 clones, 70% to 90% being singletons. The clonotype was recovered from a young man with COVID-19, enrolled during active disease. Input material: peripheral blood. V usage is TRBV5-6 and J usage is TRBJ2-2; D may be TRBD1 (5 bases). The CDR3 protein is CASSLPTETGELFF. The CDR3 bases are TGTGCCAGCAGCCTACCGACAGAGACCGGGGAGCTGTTTTTT.